Here is one T cell receptor beta chain with its context. Its antigen remains unidentified. The sample belongs to a study of Ad26.COV2.S vaccination and SARS-CoV-2 variants. Trimming cost V 4 bases and J 7 bases, with 7 bases left between them. The CDR3 totals 11 residues. Germline loops: CDR1 SEHNR, CDR2 FQNEAQ (reference sequence). Described treatment: roughly 19 received Ad26.COV2.S at low or high dose, single or two shots; 5 received placebo; per-sample allocation not given. At day 63 after the first vaccine or placebo injection, samples were drawn. Boston supplied an adult donor aged 18-55 years. Study results and caveats: Breadth of non-spike TCRs did not differ between vaccinees and placebo recipients. There was a possibility that the TCR breadth and depth analyses underestimated total T cell responses. After vaccination, substantial breadth of spike-specific CD8+ and CD4+ responses was reported.

Here immunoSEQ multiplex PCR was the method, and the copy in TCRdb shows in-frame clones only, minus some. The top ten clones hold less than 15% of a sample with fewer than 500,000 clones, over 75% of them seen once. Sequenced here: peripheral blood, sampled in a trial of Ad26.COV2.S vaccine versus placebo. The chain carries TRBV7-9 and TRBJ1-1; D is unclear. This receptor was identified in a person between 18 and 60 years old who received the Ad26.COV2.S COVID-19 vaccine or a placebo. The CDR3 spells CASSWTVEAFF. The CDR3 DNA reads as TGTGCCAGCAGCTGGACGGTTGAAGCTTTCTTT.